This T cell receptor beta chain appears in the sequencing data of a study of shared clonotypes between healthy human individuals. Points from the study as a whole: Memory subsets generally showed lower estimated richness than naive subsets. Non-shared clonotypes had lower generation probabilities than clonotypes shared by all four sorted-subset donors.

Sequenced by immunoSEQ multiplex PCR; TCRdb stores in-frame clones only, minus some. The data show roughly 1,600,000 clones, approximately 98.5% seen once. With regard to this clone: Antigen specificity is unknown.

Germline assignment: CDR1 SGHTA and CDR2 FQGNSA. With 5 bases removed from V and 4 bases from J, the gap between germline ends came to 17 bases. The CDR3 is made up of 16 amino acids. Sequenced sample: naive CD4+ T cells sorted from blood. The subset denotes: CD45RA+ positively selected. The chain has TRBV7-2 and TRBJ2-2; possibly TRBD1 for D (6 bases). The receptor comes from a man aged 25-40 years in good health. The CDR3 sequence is CASSQREQGLTGELFF. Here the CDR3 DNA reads TGTGCCAGCAGCCAGAGAGAACAGGGCCTCACCGGGGAGCTGTTTTTT.